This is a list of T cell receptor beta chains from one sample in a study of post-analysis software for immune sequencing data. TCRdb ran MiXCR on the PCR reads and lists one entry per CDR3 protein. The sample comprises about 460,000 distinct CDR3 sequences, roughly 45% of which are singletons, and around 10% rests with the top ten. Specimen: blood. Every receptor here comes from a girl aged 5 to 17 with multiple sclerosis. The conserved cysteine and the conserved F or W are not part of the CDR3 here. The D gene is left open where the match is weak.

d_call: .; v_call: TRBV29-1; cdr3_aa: SVIRWTEAF
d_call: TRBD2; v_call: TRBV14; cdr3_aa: ASSPRLAVHNGQF
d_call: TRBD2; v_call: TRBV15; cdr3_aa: ATSILTSGRLNEQF
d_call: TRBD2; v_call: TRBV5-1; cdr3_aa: ASSSTSGNQETQY
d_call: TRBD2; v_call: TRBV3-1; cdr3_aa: ASSQGIGSGSLDEQF
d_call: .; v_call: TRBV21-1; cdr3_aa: ASSKVRVDCDYEQF
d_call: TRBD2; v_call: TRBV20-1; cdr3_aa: SARRREQY
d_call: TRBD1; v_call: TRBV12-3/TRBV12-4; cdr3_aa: ASSKYRGLKQETQY
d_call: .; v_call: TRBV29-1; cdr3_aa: SVVKVETGDGYT
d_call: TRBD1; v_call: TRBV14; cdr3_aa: ASSQDRGLIYGYT
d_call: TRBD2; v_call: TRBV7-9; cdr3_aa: ASSLGAGTSGYEQF
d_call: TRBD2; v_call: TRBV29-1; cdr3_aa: SGGGPSGETQY
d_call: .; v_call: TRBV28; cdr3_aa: ASSLRGAYTEAF
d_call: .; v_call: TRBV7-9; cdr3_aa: ASSSSGLTYEQY
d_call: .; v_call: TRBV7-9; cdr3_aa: ASRSFTGIYEQY
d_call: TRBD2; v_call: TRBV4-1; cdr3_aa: ASSQQRVAGGPNEQF
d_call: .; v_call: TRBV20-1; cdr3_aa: SASGVYEQY
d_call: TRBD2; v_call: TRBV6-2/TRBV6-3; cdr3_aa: ASSSLRLADPKSSYNEQF
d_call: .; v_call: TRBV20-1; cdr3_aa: SATNGGGGETQY
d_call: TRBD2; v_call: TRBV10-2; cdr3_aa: ASSEGLAGSREQY
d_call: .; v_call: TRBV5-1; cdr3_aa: ASSLYSVGDNEQF
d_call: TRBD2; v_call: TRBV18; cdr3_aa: ASSPTRLAGENEQF
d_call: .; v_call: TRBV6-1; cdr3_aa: ASSELVGTSTDTQY
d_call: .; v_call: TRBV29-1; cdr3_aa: SGELRDYEQY
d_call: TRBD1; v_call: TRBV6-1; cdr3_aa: ASLQGAGETQY
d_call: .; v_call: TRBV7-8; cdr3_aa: ASSSIPGASHNEQF
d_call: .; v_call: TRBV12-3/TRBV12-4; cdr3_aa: ASSLGGRTEAF
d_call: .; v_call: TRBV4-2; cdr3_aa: ASSQDRGSYEQY
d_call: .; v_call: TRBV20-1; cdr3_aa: SAQPDTAYEQY
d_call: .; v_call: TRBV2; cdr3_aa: ASSAPGSYEQY
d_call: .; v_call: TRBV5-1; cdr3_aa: ASTEGVSYNEQF
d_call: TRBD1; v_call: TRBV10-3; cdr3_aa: AIKAEWTGGETQY
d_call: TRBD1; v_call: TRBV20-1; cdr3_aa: SAGRTGRETQY
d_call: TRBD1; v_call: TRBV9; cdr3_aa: ASSVARGQENNYGYT
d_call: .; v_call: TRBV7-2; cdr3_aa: ASSFIGGERTEAF
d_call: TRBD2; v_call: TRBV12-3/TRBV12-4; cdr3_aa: ASSGLAVTDAQY
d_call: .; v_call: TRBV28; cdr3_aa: ASSLSWRGVAF
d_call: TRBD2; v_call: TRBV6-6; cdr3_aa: ASSRLKTSGLTDTQY
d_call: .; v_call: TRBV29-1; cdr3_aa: SVKTNLATCEQY
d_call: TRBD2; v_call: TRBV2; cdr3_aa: ASGRASGGSRYEQY
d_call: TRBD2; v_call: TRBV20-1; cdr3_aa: SASLTTGTSGIDEQF
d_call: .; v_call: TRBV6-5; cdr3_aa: ASSSRTVLGEAF
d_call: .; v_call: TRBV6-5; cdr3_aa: ASSRTLVPSNEQF
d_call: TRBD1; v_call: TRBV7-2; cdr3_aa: ASTIRGQYNEKLF
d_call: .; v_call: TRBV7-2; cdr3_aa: ASSLQGQGFTDTQY
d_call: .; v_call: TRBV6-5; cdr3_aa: ASTKKGGVGSDEQY
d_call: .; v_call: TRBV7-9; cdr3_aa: ASSHYDGTSYEQY
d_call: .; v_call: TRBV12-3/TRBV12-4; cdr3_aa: ASNFFGTTTYEQY
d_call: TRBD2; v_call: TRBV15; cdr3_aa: ATSVPTGLAGANEQF
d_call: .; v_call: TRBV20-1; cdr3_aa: SARDYAGYNEQF
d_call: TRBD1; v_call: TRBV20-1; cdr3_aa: SASPRTGRNQPQH
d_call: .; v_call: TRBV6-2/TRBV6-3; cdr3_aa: ASRQNGGETQY
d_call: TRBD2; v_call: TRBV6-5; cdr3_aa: ASSSREAGVGETQY
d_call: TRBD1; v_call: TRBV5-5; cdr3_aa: ASSPGQGNYNEQF
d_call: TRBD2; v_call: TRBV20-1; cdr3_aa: SARDGSGSPYNEQF
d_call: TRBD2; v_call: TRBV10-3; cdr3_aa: ATSGIEVERETYEQY
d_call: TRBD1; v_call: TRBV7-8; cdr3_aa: ASSPFVGGQETQY
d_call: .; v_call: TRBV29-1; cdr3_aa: SVEWGGGEKLF
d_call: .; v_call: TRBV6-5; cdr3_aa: AAGANVLT
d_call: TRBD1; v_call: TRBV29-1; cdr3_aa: SSRKGDRAGYT